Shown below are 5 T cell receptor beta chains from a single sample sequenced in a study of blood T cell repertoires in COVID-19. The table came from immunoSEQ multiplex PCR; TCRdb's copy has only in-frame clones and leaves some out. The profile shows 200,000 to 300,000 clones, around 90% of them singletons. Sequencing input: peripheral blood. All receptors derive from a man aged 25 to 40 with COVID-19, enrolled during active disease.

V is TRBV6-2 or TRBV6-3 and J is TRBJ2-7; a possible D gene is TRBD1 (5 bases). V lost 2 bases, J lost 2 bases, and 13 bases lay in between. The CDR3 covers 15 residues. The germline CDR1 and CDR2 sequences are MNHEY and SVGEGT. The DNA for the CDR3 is TGTGCCAGCAGTTACGCGACAGAGCCCCCCTACGAGCAGTACTTC. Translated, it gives CASSYATEPPYEQYF.

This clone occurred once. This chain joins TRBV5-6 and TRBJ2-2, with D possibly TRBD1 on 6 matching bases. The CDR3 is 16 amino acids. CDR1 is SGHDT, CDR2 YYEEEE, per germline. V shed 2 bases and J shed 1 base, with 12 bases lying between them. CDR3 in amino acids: CASSLGPTGNTGELFF. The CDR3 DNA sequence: TGTGCCAGCAGCTTAGGCCCGACAGGGAACACCGGGGAGCTGTTTTTT.

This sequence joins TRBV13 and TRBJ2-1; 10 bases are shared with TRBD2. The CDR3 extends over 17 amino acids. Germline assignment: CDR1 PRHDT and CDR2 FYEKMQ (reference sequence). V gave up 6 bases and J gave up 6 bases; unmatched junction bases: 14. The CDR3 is CASSRERGGSLPNEQFF. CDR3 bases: TGTGCCAGCAGTAGGGAGCGGGGGGGATCCTTACCCAATGAGCAGTTCTTC. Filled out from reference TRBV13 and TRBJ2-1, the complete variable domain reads AAGVIQSPRHLIKEKRETATLKCYPIPRHDTVYWYQQGPGQDPQFLISFYEKMQSDKGSIPDRFSAQQFSDYHSELNMSSLELGDSALYFCASSRERGGSLPNEQFFGPGTRLTVL.

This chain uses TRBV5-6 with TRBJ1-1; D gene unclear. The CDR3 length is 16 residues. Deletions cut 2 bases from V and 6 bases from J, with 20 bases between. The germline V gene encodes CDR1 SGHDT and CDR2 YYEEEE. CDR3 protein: CASSFIIEEELSEAFF. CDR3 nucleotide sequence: TGTGCCAGCAGCTTTATAATCGAGGAAGAGTTATCTGAAGCTTTCTTT.

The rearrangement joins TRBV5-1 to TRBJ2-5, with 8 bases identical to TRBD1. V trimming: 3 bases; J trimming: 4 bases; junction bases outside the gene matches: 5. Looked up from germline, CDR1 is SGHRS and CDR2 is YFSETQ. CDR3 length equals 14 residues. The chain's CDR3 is CASSSDRATETQYF. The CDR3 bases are TGCGCCAGCAGCTCGGACAGGGCGACAGAGACCCAGTACTTC.